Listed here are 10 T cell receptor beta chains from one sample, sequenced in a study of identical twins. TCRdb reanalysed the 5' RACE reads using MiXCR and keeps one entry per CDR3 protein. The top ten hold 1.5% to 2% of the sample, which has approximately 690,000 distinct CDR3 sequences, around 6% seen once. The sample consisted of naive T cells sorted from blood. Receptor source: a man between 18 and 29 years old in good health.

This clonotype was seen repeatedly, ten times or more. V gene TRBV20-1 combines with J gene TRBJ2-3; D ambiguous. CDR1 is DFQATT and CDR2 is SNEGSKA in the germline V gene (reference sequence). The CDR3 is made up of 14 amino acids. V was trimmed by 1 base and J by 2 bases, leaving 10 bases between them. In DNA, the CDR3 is TGCAGTGCTAGAGGACTTCCTATCACAGATACGCAGTATTTT. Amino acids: CSARGLPITDTQYF.

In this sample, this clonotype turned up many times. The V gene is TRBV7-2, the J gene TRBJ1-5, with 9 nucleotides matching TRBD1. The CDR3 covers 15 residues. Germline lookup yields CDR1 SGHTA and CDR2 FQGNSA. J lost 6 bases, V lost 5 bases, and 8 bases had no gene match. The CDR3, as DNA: TGTGCCAGCAGCCCCGGGACAGGGTATGGTCAGCCCCAGCATTTT. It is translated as CASSPGTGYGQPQHF.

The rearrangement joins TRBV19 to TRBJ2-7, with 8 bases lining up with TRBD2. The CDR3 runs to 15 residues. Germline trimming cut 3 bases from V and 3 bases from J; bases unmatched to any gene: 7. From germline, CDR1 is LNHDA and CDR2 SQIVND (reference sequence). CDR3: CASSISSGRSYEQYF. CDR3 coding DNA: TGTGCCAGTAGTATTTCGAGCGGGAGAAGCTACGAGCAGTACTTC.

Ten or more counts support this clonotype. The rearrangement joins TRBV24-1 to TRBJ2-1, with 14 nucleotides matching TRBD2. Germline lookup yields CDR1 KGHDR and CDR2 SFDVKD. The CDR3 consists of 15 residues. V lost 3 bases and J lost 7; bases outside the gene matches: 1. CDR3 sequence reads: CATSDGTSGSNEQFF. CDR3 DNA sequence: TGTGCCACCAGTGATGGGACTAGCGGGAGTAATGAGCAGTTCTTC.

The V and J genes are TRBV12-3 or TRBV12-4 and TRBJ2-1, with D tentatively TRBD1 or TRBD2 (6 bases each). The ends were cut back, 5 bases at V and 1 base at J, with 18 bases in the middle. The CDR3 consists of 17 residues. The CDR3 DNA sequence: TGTGCCAGCAGTGGGGGGCCGGGGGACCTATCCTACAATGAGCAGTTCTTC. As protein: CASSGGPGDLSYNEQFF.

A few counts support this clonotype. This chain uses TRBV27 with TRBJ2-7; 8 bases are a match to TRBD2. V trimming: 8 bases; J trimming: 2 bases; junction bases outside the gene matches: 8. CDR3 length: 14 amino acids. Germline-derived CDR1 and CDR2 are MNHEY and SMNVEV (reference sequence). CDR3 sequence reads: CASSSREGPYEQYF. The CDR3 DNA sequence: TGTGCCAGCTCCTCCCGGGAGGGCCCCTACGAGCAGTACTTC.

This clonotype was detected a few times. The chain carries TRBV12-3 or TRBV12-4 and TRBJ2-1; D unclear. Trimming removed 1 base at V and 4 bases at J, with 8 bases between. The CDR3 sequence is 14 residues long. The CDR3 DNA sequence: TGTGCCAGCAGTTTAGTAGGCTTTTACAATGAGCAGTTCTTC. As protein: CASSLVGFYNEQFF.

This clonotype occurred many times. The CDR3 bases are TGTGCCAGCCGCTCTAGCGGAAGCAACAATGAGCAGTTCTTC. Amino acid sequence: CASRSSGSNNEQFF. The chain has TRBV6-1 and TRBJ2-1, with TRBD2 identical over 7 bases. The CDR3 loop spans 14 amino acids. The trim removed 8 bases at V and 5 bases at J, leaving 9 bases unmatched. From germline, CDR1 is MNHNS and CDR2 SASEGT.

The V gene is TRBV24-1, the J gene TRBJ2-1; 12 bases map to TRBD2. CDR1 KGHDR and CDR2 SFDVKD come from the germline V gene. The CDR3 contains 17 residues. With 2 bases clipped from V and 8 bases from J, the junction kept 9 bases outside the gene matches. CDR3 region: CATSDSRRLAGAHEQFF. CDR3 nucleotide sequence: TGTGCCACCAGTGATTCTCGCAGACTAGCGGGAGCCCATGAGCAGTTCTTC.

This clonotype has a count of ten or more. The CDR3 here is CAIRRNGQGSNTGELFF. CDR3 nucleotides: TGTGCCATCAGGAGAAACGGACAGGGGTCAAACACCGGGGAGCTGTTTTTT. J is TRBJ2-2 and V is TRBV10-3; 9 bases align to TRBD1. This CDR3 contains 17 residues. The germline V gene encodes CDR1 ENHRY and CDR2 SYGVKD. V shed 6 bases, J shed 2 bases, and the junction held 10 bases outside the gene matches.